This T cell receptor (beta chain) was identified in a study of OX40 agonist ivuxolimab in advanced cancers. Study in general: An agonistic anti-OX40 (CD134) antibody, ivuxolimab, was used to treat the patients. Whole-study findings and limits: Clonal expansion among partial responders at 0.1-3.0 mg/kg ranked near the lowest.

Germline lookup yields CDR1 SGHRS and CDR2 YFSETQ. This CDR3 region has 15 residues. The junction had 3 bases not matched to a gene; V was cut back by 1 base and J by 7 bases. Of note for this clone: Its antigen is unidentified.

Sequenced by immunoSEQ multiplex PCR; TCRdb stores in-frame clones only, minus some. The data contain around 70,000 clones, roughly 80% of them seen just once; the ten biggest clones take up 6.5% to 7.5%. The chain has TRBV5-1 and TRBJ2-1, with TRBD2 matching 12 bases. The material sequenced was CD4+ or CD8+ T cells sorted from blood, taken in a trial of the OX40 agonist ivuxolimab. The source is an adult with an advanced solid tumor such as melanoma, head and neck, liver or kidney cancer. The CDR3, as DNA: TGCGCCAGCAGCTTGTTACTAGCGGGAGGAAATGAGCAGTTCTTC. This gives the protein CASSLLLAGGNEQFF.